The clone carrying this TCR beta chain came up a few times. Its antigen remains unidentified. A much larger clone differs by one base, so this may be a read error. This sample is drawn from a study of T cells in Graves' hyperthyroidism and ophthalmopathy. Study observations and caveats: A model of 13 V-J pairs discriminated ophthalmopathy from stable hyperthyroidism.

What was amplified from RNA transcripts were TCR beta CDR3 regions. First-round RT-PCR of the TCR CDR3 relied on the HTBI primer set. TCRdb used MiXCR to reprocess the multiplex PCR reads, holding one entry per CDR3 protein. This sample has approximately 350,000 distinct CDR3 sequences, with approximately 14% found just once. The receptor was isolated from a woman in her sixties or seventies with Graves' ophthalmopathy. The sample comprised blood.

The CDR3 region is CGARADRYNEQFF. The DNA of the CDR3 is TGCGGTGCTAGGGCCGACCGATACAATGAGCAGTTCTTC. J is TRBJ2-1 and V is TRBV20-1; D not certain. CDR1 and CDR2 (germline): DFQATT, SNEGSKA (reference sequence). This CDR3 has 13 amino acids.